These 24 T cell receptor beta chains share one sample of origin, sequenced in a study of blood T cells in healthy people across ages. The second PCR ran roughly 7 to 12 cycles with a sample-barcoded 5' primer and J-beta primers. Via MiXCR, TCRdb re-called the 5' RACE reads, giving one row per CDR3 protein. The sample has more than 800,000 distinct CDR3 sequences; more than 25% are singletons. Sequences were obtained from blood. The receptors were sampled from a woman older than 75 in good health.

This clonotype occurred once. As DNA, the CDR3 is TGTGCCAGCAGTGGGGGGGATGGATACATTCAGTACTTC. It specifies CASSGGDGYIQYF. The chain uses TRBV2 and TRBJ2-4; TRBD2 might be the D (6 bases). The CDR3 is 13 amino acids. Trimming pared 4 bases from V and 8 bases from J, leaving 12 bases between. Germline values: CDR1 SNHLY, CDR2 FYNNEI.

Concerning this clonotype: A clone one base away is much larger, so this may be a read error. J is TRBJ2-5 and V is TRBV2; D is possibly TRBD1 (5 bases). Germline V CDR1 and CDR2: SNHLY, FYNNEI. The V end lost 4 bases, the J end lost 11 bases, and 23 bases lay between the germline ends. The length of the CDR3 is 15 residues. The CDR3 protein is CASSVDKNRFYGQYF. The CDR3 DNA follows: TGTGCCAGCAGTGTGGACAAAAATCGGTTCTACGGGCAGTACTTC.

This clonotype was observed many times. The chain combines TRBV7-9 with TRBJ2-3; perhaps TRBD2 as D (6 bases). From germline, CDR1 is SEHNR and CDR2 FQNEAQ (reference sequence). The CDR3 spans 15 residues. V shed 3 bases and J shed 2 bases, with 12 bases lying between them. CDR3 loop: CASSFSGVATDTQYF. CDR3 nucleotides: TGTGCCAGCAGCTTCTCGGGGGTAGCCACAGATACGCAGTATTTT.

This clonotype was counted between two and nine times. The chain has TRBV6-5 and TRBJ2-5; the D is unclear. Germline V gene sequence: CDR1 MNHEY, CDR2 SVGAGI. Deletions cut 0 bases from V and 5 bases from J, with 10 bases between. This CDR3 region has 14 residues. The DNA for the CDR3 is TGTGCCAGCAGTTACTCGTCCAATTGGGAGACCCAGTACTTC. Residues: CASSYSSNWETQYF.

This clonotype was observed a handful of times. The chain couples TRBV18 to TRBJ2-1; D remains unclear. The ends were cut back, 2 bases at V and 10 bases at J, with 9 bases in the middle. CDR3 length equals 12 residues. Germline CDR1 reads KGHSH; CDR2 reads LQKENI. CDR3 nucleotide sequence: TGTGCCAGCTCACCATGGGGTATAGAGCAGTTCTTC. This gives the protein CASSPWGIEQFF.

V usage is TRBV30 and J usage is TRBJ2-7, with 10 bases matching TRBD2. Germline V gene data show CDR1 as GTSNPN and CDR2 as SVGIG (reference sequence). V dropped 7 bases and J dropped 4; count of bases not matched to a gene: 7. The CDR3 covers 13 residues. The CDR3 region is CAYLAGGSYEQYF. As DNA, the CDR3 is TGTGCCTACTTAGCGGGAGGTTCTTACGAGCAGTACTTC.

This clonotype has a count of ten or more. The chain recombines TRBV7-8 with TRBJ2-3, with TRBD2 matching over 11 bases. Per the germline V gene, CDR1 is SGHVS and CDR2 is FQNEAQ. The J segment lost 3 bases and the V segment lost 2 bases, leaving 7 bases of the junction unmatched. This CDR3 is built from 17 residues. CDR3 protein: CASSLLLAGDVTDTQYF. The CDR3 DNA sequence: TGTGCCAGCAGCTTACTACTAGCGGGGGATGTTACAGATACGCAGTATTTT.

This clonotype was observed at least ten times. The chain recombines TRBV12-3 or TRBV12-4 with TRBJ2-1; TRBD2 matches at 7 bases. This CDR3 is 14 amino acids long. Losses at the gene ends were 7 bases for V and 3 bases for J; bases not matched to a gene: 6. The CDR3 DNA sequence: TGTGCCAGCAACCCGGCTAGCGGCTACAATGAGCAGTTCTTC. Translated: CASNPASGYNEQFF.

The chain links TRBV6-2 or TRBV6-3 to TRBJ2-7, with 9 bases fitting TRBD2. Judging by the DNA end, TRBJ2-5 fits better; the J call may be wrong. The CDR3 spans 16 residues. Germline V CDR1 and CDR2: MNHEY, SVGEGT. The CDR3 DNA is TGTGCCAGCAGTTACAACTTAGCGGGAGAATCGGAGACCCAGTACTTC. The encoded protein is CASSYNLAGESETQYF.

V is TRBV5-6 and J is TRBJ2-5; TRBD1 aligns across 7 bases. From germline, CDR1 is SGHDT and CDR2 YYEEEE. This CDR3 is built from 14 residues. V lost 1 base, J lost 3 bases, and 3 bases stayed unmatched. The CDR3 coding sequence is TGTGCCAGCAGCTTGATAGGGACAGAAGAGACCCAGTACTTC. Amino acids: CASSLIGTEETQYF. Based on the CDR3 plus reference TRBV5-6 and TRBJ2-5, the full variable domain is DAGVTQSPTHLIKTRGQQVTLRCSPKSGHDTVSWYQQALGQGPQFIFQYYEEEERQRGNFPDRFSGHQFPNYSSELNVNALLLGDSALYLCASSLIGTEETQYFGPGTRLLVL.

Many counts were recorded for this clonotype. The chain recombines TRBV10-1 with TRBJ2-1; no definite D call. Germline CDR1 WNHNN, CDR2 SYGVQD (reference sequence). The CDR3 is 12 amino acids. The V end lost 8 bases, the J end lost 5 bases, and 10 bases lay between the germline ends. CDR3 nucleotides: TGCGCCAGCCGAACACCAGACAATGAGCAGTTCTTC. Translation gives CASRTPDNEQFF.

This clonotype was seen more than once but under ten times. A much bigger clone sits one base away, suggesting this may be a read error. This rearrangement joins TRBV12-3 or TRBV12-4 to TRBJ2-7, with 11 bases aligning to TRBD1. V lost 7 bases, J lost 4 bases, and 6 bases stayed unmatched. This CDR3 contains 14 residues. Here the CDR3 reads CASMGDRGGYEQYF. In DNA, the CDR3 is TGTGCCAGCATGGGGGACAGGGGGGGGTACGAGCAGTACTTC.

Regarding this clonotype: A single base separates this from a much larger clone, so it may be a read error. The chain employs TRBV9 and TRBJ2-3; 7 bases fit TRBD2. The CDR3 extends over 15 amino acids. Germline lookup yields CDR1 SGDLS and CDR2 YYNGEE. V lost 6 bases, J lost 8 bases, and 15 bases stayed unmatched. CDR3 loop: CASNTGGGWEGTQYF. CDR3 DNA: TGTGCCAGCAACACAGGCGGGGGTTGGGAGGGTACGCAGTATTTT.

This clonotype was detected a few times. This chain connects TRBV24-1 to TRBJ1-5; 9 bases agree with TRBD1. This CDR3 spans 15 amino acids. The germline gives CDR1 KGHDR, CDR2 SFDVKD. V was pared by 3 bases and J by 4 bases, with 3 bases of the junction left unmatched. The CDR3 region is CATSDGGTGNQPQHF. The CDR3 DNA is TGTGCCACCAGTGATGGTGGGACAGGGAATCAGCCCCAGCATTTT.

The genes are TRBV19 and TRBJ1-4; D ambiguous. V was cut by 8 bases and J by 8 bases, with 12 bases left in between. This CDR3 region has 12 residues. CDR1 is LNHDA, CDR2 SQIVND, per germline (reference sequence). CDR3: CASCVIGEKLFF. The CDR3 DNA sequence: TGTGCCAGTTGCGTCATCGGCGAAAAACTGTTTTTT.

The chain recombines TRBV11-2 with TRBJ2-3; D remains ambiguous. Germline CDR1 and CDR2: SGHAT and FQNNGV. Trimming took 5 bases from V and 3 from J, leaving 18 bases between them. The CDR3 sequence is 16 residues long. The CDR3 DNA is TGTGCCAGCAGCCAAGTCGTTTACTCCAAGACAGATACGCAGTATTTT. Amino acids: CASSQVVYSKTDTQYF.

The sample holds a few counts of this clonotype. The chain employs TRBV12-3 or TRBV12-4 and TRBJ2-3, with 7 bases aligning to TRBD1. The ends lost 3 bases at V and 4 bases at J; junction bases unmatched: 7. The CDR3 length is 15 residues. CDR3 protein: CASSFEGARADTQYF. CDR3 coding DNA: TGTGCCAGCAGTTTTGAGGGGGCTCGGGCAGATACGCAGTATTTT.

In its sample, this clonotype was seen a few times. The V and J genes are TRBV5-6 and TRBJ1-5; a possible D gene is TRBD1 (5 bases). The CDR3 is 15 amino acids. Germline values: CDR1 SGHDT, CDR2 YYEEEE. V gave up 4 bases and J gave up 8 bases, with 19 bases separating them. The chain's CDR3 is CASSPGPASFEPQHF. The CDR3 DNA reads TGTGCCAGCAGCCCGGGACCAGCCTCCTTTGAGCCCCAGCATTTT.

The table lists this clonotype with a count of one. The V gene is TRBV12-3 or TRBV12-4, the J gene TRBJ2-3; 10 bases are shared with TRBD2. The CDR3 extends over 16 amino acids. V dropped 3 bases and J dropped 13; count of bases not matched to a gene: 16. The CDR3 spells CASSFGTSGVADMEYF. The CDR3 bases are TGTGCCAGCAGTTTCGGTACTAGCGGGGTGGCAGATATGGAGTATTTT.

The sample holds many counts of this clonotype. The chain links TRBV11-2 to TRBJ2-3, with TRBD2 matching over 10 bases. Germline V gene data show CDR1 as SGHAT and CDR2 as FQNNGV. The CDR3 spans 15 residues. V shed 6 bases, J shed 1 base, and the junction held 4 bases outside the gene matches. The CDR3 is CASSRLAGGTDTQYF. The CDR3 DNA reads as TGTGCCAGCAGTCGGCTAGCGGGGGGCACAGATACGCAGTATTTT.

This clonotype was detected many times. The genes are TRBV7-9 and TRBJ1-1; weak D call: TRBD1 (6 bases). Looked up from germline, CDR1 is SEHNR and CDR2 is FQNEAQ (reference sequence). Trimming shortened V by 3 bases and J by 1 base, and 12 bases separated the two germline ends. The CDR3 runs 15 residues. As DNA, the CDR3 is TGTGCCAGCAGCTTCGGACAGCTAACGAACACTGAAGCTTTCTTT. The encoded protein is CASSFGQLTNTEAFF.

In this sample, this clonotype turned up many times. This sequence joins TRBV7-2 and TRBJ2-1; D gene uncertain. V lost 0 bases and J lost 8, with 17 bases in between. From germline, CDR1 is SGHTA and CDR2 FQGNSA. CDR3 size: 16 residues. Here the CDR3 reads CASSLATVLVTHEQFF. In nucleotides, the CDR3 is TGTGCCAGCAGCTTAGCGACGGTGTTAGTAACCCATGAGCAGTTCTTC. Complete variable domain (other parts from reference TRBV7-2 and TRBJ2-1): GAGVSQSPSNKVTEKGKDVELRCDPISGHTALYWYRQSLGQGLEFLIYFQGNSAPDKSGLPSDRFSAERTGGSVSTLTIQRTQQEDSAVYLCASSLATVLVTHEQFFGPGTRLTVL.

In its sample, this clonotype was seen a few times. CDR3 sequence reads: CASTLGMNTEAFF. CDR3 DNA sequence: TGTGCCAGCACCTTGGGGATGAACACTGAAGCTTTCTTT. The J gene is TRBJ1-1, the V gene TRBV6-5; D ambiguous. There are 13 residues in the CDR3. V lost 7 bases and J 0 bases, leaving 9 bases between the germline ends. Germline lookup yields CDR1 MNHEY and CDR2 SVGAGI.

This clonotype was recorded many times. The genes are TRBV29-1 and TRBJ2-5; 16 nucleotides agree with TRBD2. The CDR3 extends over 17 amino acids. CDR1 and CDR2 (germline): SQVTM, ANQGSEA. Losses at the gene ends were 0 bases for V and 3 bases for J; bases not matched to a gene: 4. As DNA, the CDR3 is TGCAGCGTTGAAGATACAGGGACTAGCGGGGGGGAAGAGACCCAGTACTTC. This gives the protein CSVEDTGTSGGEETQYF.